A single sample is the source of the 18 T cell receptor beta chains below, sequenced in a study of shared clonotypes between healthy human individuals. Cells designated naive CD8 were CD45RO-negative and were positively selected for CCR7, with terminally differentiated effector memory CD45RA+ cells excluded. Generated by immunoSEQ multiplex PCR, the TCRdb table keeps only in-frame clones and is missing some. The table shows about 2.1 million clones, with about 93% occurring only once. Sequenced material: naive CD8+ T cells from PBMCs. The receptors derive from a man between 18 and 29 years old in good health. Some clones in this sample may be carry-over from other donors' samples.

This CDR3 reads CSVESGNSYEQYF. Written as DNA, the CDR3 is TGCAGCGTTGAAAGTGGGAACTCCTACGAGCAGTACTTC. The V gene is TRBV29-1, the J gene TRBJ2-7; D is unresolved. The CDR3 has 13 residues. Germline V gene data show CDR1 as SQVTM and CDR2 as ANQGSEA. The germline V and J ends were trimmed by 2 bases and 0 bases, with 8 bases remaining between them.

CDR3 protein: CASSLLHGTNTGELFF. CDR3 bases: TGTGCCAGCAGTTTATTGCATGGCACGAACACCGGGGAGCTGTTTTTT. The chain is built from TRBV28 and TRBJ2-2; D is unclear. This CDR3 has 16 amino acids. V shed 1 base and J shed 0 bases, with 9 bases lying between them. The germline CDR1 and CDR2 sequences are MDHEN and SYDVKM.

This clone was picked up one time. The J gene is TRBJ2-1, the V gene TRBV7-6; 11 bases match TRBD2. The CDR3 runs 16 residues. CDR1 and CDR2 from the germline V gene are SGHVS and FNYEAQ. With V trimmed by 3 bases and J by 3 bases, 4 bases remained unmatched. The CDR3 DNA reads TGTGCCAGCAGCTTTAGCGGGAGGGCCCTCTACAATGAGCAGTTCTTC. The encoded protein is CASSFSGRALYNEQFF.

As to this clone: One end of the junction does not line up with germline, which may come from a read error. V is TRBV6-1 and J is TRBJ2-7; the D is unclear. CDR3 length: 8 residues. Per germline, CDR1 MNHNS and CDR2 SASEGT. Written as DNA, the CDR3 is TGTGCCAGCAGTGTTGGCGAGTTC. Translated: CASSVGEF.

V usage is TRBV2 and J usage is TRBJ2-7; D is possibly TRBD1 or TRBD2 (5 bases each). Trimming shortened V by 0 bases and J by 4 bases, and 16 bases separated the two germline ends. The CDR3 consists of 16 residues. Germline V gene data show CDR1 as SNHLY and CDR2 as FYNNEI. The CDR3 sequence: CASSEARGAIRYEQYF. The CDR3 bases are TGTGCCAGCAGTGAAGCGAGAGGGGCGATTCGGTACGAGCAGTACTTC.

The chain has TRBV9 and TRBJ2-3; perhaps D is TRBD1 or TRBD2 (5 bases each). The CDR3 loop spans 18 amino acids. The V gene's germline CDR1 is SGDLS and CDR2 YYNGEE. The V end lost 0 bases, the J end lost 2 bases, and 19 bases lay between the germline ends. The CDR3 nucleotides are TGTGCCAGCAGCGTAGGGGGCCCGATAAGGGACCCCACAGATACGCAGTATTTT. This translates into CASSVGGPIRDPTDTQYF.

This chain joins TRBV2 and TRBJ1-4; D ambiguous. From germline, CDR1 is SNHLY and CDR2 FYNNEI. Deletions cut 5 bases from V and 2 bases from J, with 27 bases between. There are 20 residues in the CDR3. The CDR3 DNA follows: TGTGCCAGCAGTTCCCAAACCGGGCCTAATCCCGCAGGCACTAATGAAAAACTGTTTTTT. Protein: CASSSQTGPNPAGTNEKLFF.

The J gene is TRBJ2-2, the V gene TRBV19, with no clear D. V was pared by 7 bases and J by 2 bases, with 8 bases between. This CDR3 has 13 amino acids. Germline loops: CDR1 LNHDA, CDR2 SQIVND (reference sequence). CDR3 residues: CASIRTNTGELFF. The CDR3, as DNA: TGTGCCAGTATCCGCACTAACACCGGGGAGCTGTTTTTT.

In nucleotides, the CDR3 is TGTGCCAGCAGCTTAGGGGAGACTAGCTGGGATACGCAGTATTTT. This encodes CASSLGETSWDTQYF. The chain employs TRBV7-6 and TRBJ2-3, with 7 positions matching TRBD2. The germline V gene has CDR1 SGHVS and CDR2 FNYEAQ. With 1 base clipped from V and 6 bases from J, the junction kept 7 bases outside the gene matches. There are 15 residues in the CDR3.

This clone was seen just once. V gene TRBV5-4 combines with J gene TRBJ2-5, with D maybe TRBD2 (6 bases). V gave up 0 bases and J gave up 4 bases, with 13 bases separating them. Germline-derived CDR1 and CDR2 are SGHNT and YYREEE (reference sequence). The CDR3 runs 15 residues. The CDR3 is CASSLDREYPETQYF. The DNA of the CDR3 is TGTGCCAGCAGCTTGGATCGGGAGTATCCAGAGACCCAGTACTTC.

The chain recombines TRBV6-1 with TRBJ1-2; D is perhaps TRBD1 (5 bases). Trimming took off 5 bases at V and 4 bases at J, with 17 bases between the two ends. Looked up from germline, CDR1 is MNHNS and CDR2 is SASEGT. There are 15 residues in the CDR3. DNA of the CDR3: TGTGCCAGCAGTCCCGGGGCAAAGAGGGTCTATGGCTACACCTTC. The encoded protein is CASSPGAKRVYGYTF.

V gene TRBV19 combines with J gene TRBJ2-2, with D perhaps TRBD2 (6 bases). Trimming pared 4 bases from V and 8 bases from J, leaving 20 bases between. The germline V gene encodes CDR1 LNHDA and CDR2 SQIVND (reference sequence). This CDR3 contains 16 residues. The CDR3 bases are TGTGCCAGTAGTAAGACCCGACTAGGGCCCATGGGGGAGCTGTTTTTT. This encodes CASSKTRLGPMGELFF.

The CDR3 reads CASSQDQNTEAFF. DNA for the CDR3: TGTGCCAGCAGCCAAGATCAGAACACTGAAGCTTTCTTT. The chain links TRBV14 to TRBJ1-1; no clear D gene. CDR1 is SGHDN, CDR2 FVKESK, per germline. The CDR3 is made up of 13 amino acids. With 0 bases removed from V and 1 base from J, the gap between germline ends came to 3 bases.

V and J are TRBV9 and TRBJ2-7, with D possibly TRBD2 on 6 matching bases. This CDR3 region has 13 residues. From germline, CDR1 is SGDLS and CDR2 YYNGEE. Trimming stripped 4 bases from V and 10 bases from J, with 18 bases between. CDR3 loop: CASSKAGLSLQYF. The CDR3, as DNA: TGTGCCAGCAGCAAAGCTGGACTATCGCTCCAGTACTTC. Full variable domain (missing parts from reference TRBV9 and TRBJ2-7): DSGVTQTPKHLITATGQRVTLRCSPRSGDLSVYWYQQSLDQGLQFLIQYYNGEERAKGNILERFSAQQFPDLHSELNLSSLELGDSALYFCASSKAGLSLQYFGPGTRLTVT.

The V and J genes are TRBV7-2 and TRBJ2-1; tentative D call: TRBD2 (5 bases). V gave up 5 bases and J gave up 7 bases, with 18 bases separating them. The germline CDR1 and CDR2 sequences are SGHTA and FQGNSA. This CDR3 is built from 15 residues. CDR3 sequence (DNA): TGTGCCAGCAGCCAAGACTACACTTCTCTGAATGAGCAGTTCTTC. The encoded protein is CASSQDYTSLNEQFF.

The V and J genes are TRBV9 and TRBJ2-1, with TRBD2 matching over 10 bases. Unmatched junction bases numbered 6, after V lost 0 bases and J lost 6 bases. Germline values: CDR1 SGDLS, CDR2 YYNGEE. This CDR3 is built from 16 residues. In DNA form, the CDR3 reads TGTGCCAGCAGCGTAGTTTCTAGCGGGAGTCGCAATGAGCAGTTCTTC. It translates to CASSVVSSGSRNEQFF.

CDR3 bases: TGTGCCAGCAGCGGCACAGGGATCGCTGGGGCCAACGTCCTGACTTTC. This gives the protein CASSGTGIAGANVLTF. The gene calls are TRBV9 and TRBJ2-6; D is perhaps TRBD1 (6 bases). V gave up 3 bases and J gave up 2 bases, with 12 bases separating them. The CDR3 length is 16 residues. Germline CDR1 SGDLS, CDR2 YYNGEE.

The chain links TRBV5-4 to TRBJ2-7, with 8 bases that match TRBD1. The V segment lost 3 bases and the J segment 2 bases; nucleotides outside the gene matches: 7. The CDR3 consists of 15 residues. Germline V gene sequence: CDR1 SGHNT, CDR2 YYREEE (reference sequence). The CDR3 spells CASSSGTGETYEQYF. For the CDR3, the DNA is TGTGCCAGCAGCTCCGGGACAGGCGAGACCTACGAGCAGTACTTC. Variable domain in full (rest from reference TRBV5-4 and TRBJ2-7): ETGVTQSPTHLIKTRGQQVTLRCSSQSGHNTVSWYQQALGQGPQFIFQYYREEENGRGNFPPRFSGLQFPNYSSELNVNALELDDSALYLCASSSGTGETYEQYFGPGTRLTVT.